A single sample is the source of the 2 T cell receptor beta chains below, sequenced in a study of blood T cell repertoires in COVID-19. Profiling relied on immunoSEQ multiplex PCR, and the TCRdb table lists in-frame clones only, not all of them. The data show some 70,000 clones, 82% seen once. Sequencing used peripheral blood. The receptors were gathered from a man aged 55-75 years with acute or convalescent COVID-19.

The V call is TRBV29-1, the J call TRBJ2-4; 11 positions match TRBD1. The CDR3 sequence is 15 residues long. Germline V CDR1 and CDR2: SQVTM, ANQGSEA. V was clipped by 4 bases and J by 5 bases; unmatched bases: 7. The CDR3 protein is CSVVQDRGHQNIQYF. DNA of the CDR3: TGCAGCGTTGTTCAGGACAGGGGGCATCAAAACATTCAGTACTTC.

The chain employs TRBV5-4 and TRBJ1-6, with TRBD1 matching over 9 bases. The CDR3 extends over 15 amino acids. V dropped 4 bases and J dropped 10; count of bases not matched to a gene: 9. Germline V gene data show CDR1 as SGHNT and CDR2 as YYREEE (reference sequence). In DNA form, the CDR3 reads TGTGCCAGCAGCCTGGGGACAGGGAGCACATCACCCCTCCACTTT. As protein: CASSLGTGSTSPLHF.